This T cell receptor beta chain was sequenced in a study of T cells after yellow fever vaccination. On this clonotype: Its target is unknown.

By 5'RACE template switching, TCR cDNA was produced, with a universal primer site and UMIs added in the process. Using its own MiXCR run on the 5' RACE reads, TCRdb lists one record per CDR3 protein. The table records about 630,000 distinct CDR3 sequences, 10% to 15% of them present only once. Study observations and caveats: The study re-detected most primary-vaccination clones after the booster (roughly 95% CD4, just over 85% CD8).

The CDR3 contains 14 residues. Trimming shortened V by 4 bases and J by 2 bases, and 10 bases separated the two germline ends. CDR1 is SGHRS, CDR2 YFSETQ, per germline. This receptor was obtained from a man in his thirties or forties who received the YFV17D yellow fever vaccine. This sample comprised PBMCs, obtained on the day of the yellow fever booster vaccination. This chain joins TRBV5-1 and TRBJ1-3; weak D call: TRBD1 (6 bases). The CDR3 DNA reads TGCGCCAGCAGCGGAACAGGGACTGGAAACACCATATATTTT. The encoded protein is CASSGTGTGNTIYF.